This TCR beta chain was identified in a study of blood T cell repertoires in COVID-19. Turning to the study itself: Spain, Italy and the United States supplied samples that represented acute and convalescent COVID-19. Nucleic acid was either cDNA or gDNA, and it came from T cells, B-cell-depleted T cells, or PBMCs.

Data came from immunoSEQ multiplex PCR; TCRdb stores just in-frame clones and leaves some out. Counted here are about 280,000 clones, roughly 80% occurring once; the ten biggest clones make up 4.5% to 6%. Individuals in the exposed group had encountered a COVID-19 case within 2 weeks preceding study entry. Specimen: PBMCs or T cells enriched from blood (not recorded which). The TCR was taken from a man aged 35 to 55 who had been exposed to COVID-19.

CDR3 nucleotides: TGTGCCAGCAGCTTAAGGAGGGGGCCGGATCAGCCCCAGCATTTT. This encodes CASSLRRGPDQPQHF. This chain connects TRBV7-8 to TRBJ1-5, with 7 bases matching TRBD1. Germline V gene data show CDR1 as SGHVS and CDR2 as FQNEAQ. The V segment lost 2 bases and the J segment 5 bases; nucleotides outside the gene matches: 6. The length of the CDR3 is 15 residues.